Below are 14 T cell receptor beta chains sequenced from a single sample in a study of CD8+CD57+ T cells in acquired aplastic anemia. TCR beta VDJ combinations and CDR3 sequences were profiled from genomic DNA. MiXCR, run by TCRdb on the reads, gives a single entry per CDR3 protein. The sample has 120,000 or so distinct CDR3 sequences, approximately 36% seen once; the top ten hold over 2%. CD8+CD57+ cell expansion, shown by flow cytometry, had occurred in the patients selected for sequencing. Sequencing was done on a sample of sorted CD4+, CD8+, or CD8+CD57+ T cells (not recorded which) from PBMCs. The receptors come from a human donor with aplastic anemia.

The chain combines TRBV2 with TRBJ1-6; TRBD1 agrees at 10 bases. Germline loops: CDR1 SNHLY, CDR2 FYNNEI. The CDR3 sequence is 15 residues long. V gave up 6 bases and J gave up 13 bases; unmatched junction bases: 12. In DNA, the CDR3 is TGTGCCAGCAGACAGGGACAGGGGTTAATTTCGCCCCTCCACTTT. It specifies CASRQGQGLISPLHF.

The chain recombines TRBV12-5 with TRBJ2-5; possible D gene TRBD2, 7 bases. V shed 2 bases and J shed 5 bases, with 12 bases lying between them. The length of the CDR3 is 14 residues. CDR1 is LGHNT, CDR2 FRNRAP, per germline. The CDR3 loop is CASGLQGRGETQYF. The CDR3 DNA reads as TGTGCTAGTGGTTTGCAGGGGAGGGGTGAGACCCAGTACTTC.

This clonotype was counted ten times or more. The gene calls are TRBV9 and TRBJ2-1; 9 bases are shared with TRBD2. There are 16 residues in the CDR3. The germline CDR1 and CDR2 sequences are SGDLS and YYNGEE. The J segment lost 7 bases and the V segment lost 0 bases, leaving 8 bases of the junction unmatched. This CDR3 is CASSVGGGGARNEQFF. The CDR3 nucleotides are TGTGCCAGCAGCGTAGGGGGCGGGGGGGCGCGGAATGAGCAGTTCTTC. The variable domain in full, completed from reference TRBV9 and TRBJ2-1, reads DSGVTQTPKHLITATGQRVTLRCSPRSGDLSVYWYQQSLDQGLQFLIQYYNGEERAKGNILERFSAQQFPDLHSELNLSSLELGDSALYFCASSVGGGGARNEQFFGPGTRLTVL.

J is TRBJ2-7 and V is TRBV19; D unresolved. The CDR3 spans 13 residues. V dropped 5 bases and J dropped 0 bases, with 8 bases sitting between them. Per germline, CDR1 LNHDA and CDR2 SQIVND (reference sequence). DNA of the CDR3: TGTGCCAGTAGTTTTGGACCCTCCTACGAGCAGTACTTC. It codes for CASSFGPSYEQYF.

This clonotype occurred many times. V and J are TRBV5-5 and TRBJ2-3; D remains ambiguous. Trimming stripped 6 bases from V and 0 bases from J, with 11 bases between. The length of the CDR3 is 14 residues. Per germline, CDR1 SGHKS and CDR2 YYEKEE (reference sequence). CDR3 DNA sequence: TGTGCCAGCACCCGAGAAGCTAGCACAGATACGCAGTATTTT. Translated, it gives CASTREASTDTQYF.

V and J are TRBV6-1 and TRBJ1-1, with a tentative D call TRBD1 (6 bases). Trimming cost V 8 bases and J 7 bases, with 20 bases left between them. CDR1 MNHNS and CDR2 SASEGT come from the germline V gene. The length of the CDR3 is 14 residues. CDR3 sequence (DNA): TGTGCCAGCCTTCCTGGGTCAGGGGTGATTGAAGCTTTCTTT. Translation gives CASLPGSGVIEAFF.

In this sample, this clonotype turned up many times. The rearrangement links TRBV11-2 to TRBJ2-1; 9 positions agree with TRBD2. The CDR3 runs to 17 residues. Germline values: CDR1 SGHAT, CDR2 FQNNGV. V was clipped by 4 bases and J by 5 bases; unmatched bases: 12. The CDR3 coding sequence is TGTGCCAGCAGCTCCCAGGGGCGGGGGGGTCCCAACAATGAGCAGTTCTTC. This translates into CASSSQGRGGPNNEQFF.

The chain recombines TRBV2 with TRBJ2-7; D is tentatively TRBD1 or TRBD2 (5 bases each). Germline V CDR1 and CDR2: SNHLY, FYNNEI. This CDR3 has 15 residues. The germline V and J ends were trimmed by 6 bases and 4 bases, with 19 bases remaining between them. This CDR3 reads CASSTVWGKQYEQYF. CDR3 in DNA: TGTGCCAGCAGCACCGTTTGGGGGAAACAGTACGAGCAGTACTTC.

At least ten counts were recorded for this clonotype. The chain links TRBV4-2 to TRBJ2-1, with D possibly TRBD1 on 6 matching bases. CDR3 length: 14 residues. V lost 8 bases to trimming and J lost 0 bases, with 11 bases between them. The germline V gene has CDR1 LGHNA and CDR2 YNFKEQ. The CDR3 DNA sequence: TGTGCCAGCCGTACAGGGAGCTCCTACAATGAGCAGTTCTTC. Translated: CASRTGSSYNEQFF.

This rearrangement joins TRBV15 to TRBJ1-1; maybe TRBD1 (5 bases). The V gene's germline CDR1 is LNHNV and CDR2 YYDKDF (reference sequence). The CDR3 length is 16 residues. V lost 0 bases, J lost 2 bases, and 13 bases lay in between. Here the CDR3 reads CATSRDPKTVNTEAFF. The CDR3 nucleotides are TGTGCCACCAGCAGAGATCCGAAGACAGTAAACACTGAAGCTTTCTTT.

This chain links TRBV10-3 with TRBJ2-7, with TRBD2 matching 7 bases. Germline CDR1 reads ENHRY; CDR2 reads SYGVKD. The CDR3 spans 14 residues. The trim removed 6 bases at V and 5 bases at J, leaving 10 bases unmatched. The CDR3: CAIRNPLASHEQYF. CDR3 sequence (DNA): TGTGCCATCAGGAACCCACTAGCGTCCCACGAGCAGTACTTC.

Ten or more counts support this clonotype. CDR3 DNA: TGTGCCAGCAGTTGGACAGTTCCGAGCTCCTATAATTCACCCCTCCACTTT. Protein product: CASSWTVPSSYNSPLHF. The chain combines TRBV6-5 with TRBJ1-6, with D perhaps matching TRBD1 (6 bases). Trimming shortened V by 4 bases and J by 0 bases, and 13 bases separated the two germline ends. The CDR3 extends over 17 amino acids. Germline assignment: CDR1 MNHEY and CDR2 SVGAGI.

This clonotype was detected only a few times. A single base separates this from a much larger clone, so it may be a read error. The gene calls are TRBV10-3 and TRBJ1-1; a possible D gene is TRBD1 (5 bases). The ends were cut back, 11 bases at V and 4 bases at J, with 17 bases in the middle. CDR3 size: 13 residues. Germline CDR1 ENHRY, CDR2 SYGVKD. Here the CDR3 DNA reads TGTGCCGCCCGGCCCGGGGGGGGCACTGAAGCTTTCTTT. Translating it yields CAARPGGGTEAFF.

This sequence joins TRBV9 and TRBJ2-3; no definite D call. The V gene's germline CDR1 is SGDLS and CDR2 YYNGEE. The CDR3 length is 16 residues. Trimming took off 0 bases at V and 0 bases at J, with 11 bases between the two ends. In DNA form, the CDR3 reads TGTGCCAGCAGCGTAGACGGCGGATCTAGCACAGATACGCAGTATTTT. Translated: CASSVDGGSSTDTQYF.